This TCR beta chain originates from a study of shared clonotypes between healthy human individuals. Clones were sequenced by immunoSEQ multiplex PCR, and TCRdb holds only the in-frame ones, with some missing. The data show some 2,500,000 clones, around 92% seen once. The CDR3 sequence is 14 residues long. Germline-derived CDR1 and CDR2 are MNHEY and SVGAGI. Unmatched junction bases numbered 3, after V lost 6 bases and J lost 5 bases. The V and J genes are TRBV6-5 and TRBJ2-2; 10 nucleotides line up with TRBD2. Sequencing used naive CD4+ T cells from PBMCs. As to subset: CD45RA+ positively selected. This TCR derives from a man in his late teens or twenties in good health. Some clones in this sample may be carry-over from other donors' samples. The CDR3 protein is CASRGLARTGELFF. DNA of the CDR3: TGTGCCAGCAGGGGACTAGCGCGGACCGGGGAGCTGTTTTTT.